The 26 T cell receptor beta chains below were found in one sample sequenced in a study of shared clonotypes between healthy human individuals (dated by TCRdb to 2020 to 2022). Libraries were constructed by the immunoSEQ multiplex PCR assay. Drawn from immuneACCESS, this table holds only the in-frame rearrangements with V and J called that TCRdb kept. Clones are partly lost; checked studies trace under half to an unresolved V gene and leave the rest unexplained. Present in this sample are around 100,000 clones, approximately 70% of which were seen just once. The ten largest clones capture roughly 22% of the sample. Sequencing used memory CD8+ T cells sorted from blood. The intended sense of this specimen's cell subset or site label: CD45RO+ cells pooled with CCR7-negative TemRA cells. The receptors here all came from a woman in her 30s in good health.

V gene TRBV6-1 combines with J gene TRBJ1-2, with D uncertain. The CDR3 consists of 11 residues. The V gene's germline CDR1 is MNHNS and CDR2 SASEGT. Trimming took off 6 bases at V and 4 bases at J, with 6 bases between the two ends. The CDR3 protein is CASSQFYGYTF. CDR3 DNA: TGTGCCAGCAGCCAGTTCTATGGCTACACCTTC.

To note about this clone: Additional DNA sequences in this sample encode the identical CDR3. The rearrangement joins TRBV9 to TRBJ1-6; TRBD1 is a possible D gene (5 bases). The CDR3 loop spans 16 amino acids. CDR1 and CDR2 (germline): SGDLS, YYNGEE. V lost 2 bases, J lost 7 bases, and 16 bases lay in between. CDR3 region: CASSVGVGTENSPLHF. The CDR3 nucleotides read TGTGCCAGCAGCGTTGGAGTGGGGACGGAAAATTCACCCCTCCACTTT. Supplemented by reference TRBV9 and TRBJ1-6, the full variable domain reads DSGVTQTPKHLITATGQRVTLRCSPRSGDLSVYWYQQSLDQGLQFLIQYYNGEERAKGNILERFSAQQFPDLHSELNLSSLELGDSALYFCASSVGVGTENSPLHFGNGTRLTVT.

CDR3 nucleotides: TGCGCCAGCAGCTTGGGGGCCAGACGGCAGTACTTC. Encoded protein: CASSLGARRQYF. V usage is TRBV5-1 and J usage is TRBJ2-7; D not certain. The CDR3 sequence is 12 residues long. V was clipped by 0 bases and J by 9 bases, with 10 bases between them. Germline V gives CDR1 SGHRS, CDR2 YFSETQ.

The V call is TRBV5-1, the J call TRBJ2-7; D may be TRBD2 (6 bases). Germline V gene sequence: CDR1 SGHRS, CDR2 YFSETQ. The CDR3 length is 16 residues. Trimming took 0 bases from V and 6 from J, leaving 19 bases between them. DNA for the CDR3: TGCGCCAGCAGCTTGGCCTTCGGGGGTTCTTGGAGCGAGCAGTACTTC. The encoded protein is CASSLAFGGSWSEQYF.

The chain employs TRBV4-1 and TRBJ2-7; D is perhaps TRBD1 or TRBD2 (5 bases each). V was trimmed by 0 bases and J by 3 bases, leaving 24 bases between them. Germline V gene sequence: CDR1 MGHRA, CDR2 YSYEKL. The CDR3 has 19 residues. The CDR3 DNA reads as TGCGCCAGCAGCCAAGACCCGCCCCTTTGGGGGAGAGGGAGCTACGAGCAGTACTTC. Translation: CASSQDPPLWGRGSYEQYF.

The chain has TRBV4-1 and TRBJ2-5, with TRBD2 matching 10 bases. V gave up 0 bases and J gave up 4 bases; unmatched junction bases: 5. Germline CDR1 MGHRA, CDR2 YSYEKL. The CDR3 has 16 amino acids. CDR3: CASSQELAGGRETQYF. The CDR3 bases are TGCGCCAGCAGCCAAGAGTTAGCGGGAGGTCGAGAGACCCAGTACTTC.

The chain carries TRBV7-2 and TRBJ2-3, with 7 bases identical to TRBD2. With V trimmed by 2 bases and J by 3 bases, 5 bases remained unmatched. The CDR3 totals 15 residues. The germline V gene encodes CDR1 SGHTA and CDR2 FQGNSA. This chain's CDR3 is CASSLKAGVTDTQYF. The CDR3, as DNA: TGTGCCAGCAGCTTAAAGGCGGGAGTTACAGATACGCAGTATTTT.

The CDR3 loop is CASSVRFTEAFF. DNA of the CDR3: TGCGCCAGCAGTGTGAGGTTTACTGAAGCTTTCTTT. V and J are TRBV10-2 and TRBJ1-1; D not certain. Trimming stripped 4 bases from V and 5 bases from J, with 8 bases between. The CDR3 length is 12 residues. Germline V gene data show CDR1 as WSHSY and CDR2 as SAAADI.

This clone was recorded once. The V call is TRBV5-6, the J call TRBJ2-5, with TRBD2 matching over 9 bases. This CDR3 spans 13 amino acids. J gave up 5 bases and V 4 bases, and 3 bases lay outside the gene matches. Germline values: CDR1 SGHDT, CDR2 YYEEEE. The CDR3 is CASSGTSWETQYF. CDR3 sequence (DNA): TGTGCCAGCAGCGGGACTAGCTGGGAGACCCAGTACTTC.

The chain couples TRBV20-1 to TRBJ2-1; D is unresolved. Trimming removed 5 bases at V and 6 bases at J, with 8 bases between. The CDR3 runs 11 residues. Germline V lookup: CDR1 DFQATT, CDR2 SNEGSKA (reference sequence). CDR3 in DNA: TGCAGTGCTCAGATAGGCAATGAGCAGTTCTTC. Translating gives CSAQIGNEQFF.

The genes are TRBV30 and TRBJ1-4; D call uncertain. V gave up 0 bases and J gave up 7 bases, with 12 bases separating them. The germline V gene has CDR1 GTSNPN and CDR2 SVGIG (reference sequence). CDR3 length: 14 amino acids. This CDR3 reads CAWSVVGWGEKLFF. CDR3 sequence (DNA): TGTGCCTGGAGTGTTGTGGGATGGGGTGAAAAACTGTTTTTT.

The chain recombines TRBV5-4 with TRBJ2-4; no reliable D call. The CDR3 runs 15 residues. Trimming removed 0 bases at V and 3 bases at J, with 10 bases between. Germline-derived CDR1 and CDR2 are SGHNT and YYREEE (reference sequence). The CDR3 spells CASSLAELGKNIQYF. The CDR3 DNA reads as TGTGCCAGCAGCTTGGCCGAGCTTGGCAAAAACATTCAGTACTTC.

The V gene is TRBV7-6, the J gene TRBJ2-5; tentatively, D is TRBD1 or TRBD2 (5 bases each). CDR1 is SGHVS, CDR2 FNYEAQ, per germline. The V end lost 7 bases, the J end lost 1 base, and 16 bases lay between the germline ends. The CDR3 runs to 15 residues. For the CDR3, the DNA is TGTGCCAGCATTCATGGGGGTGGTCGCCAAGAGACCCAGTACTTC. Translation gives CASIHGGGRQETQYF.

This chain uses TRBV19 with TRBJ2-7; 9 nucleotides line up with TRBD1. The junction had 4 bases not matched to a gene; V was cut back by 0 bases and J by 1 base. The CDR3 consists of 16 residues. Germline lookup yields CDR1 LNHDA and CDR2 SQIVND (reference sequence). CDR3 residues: CASSIEEGTGSYEQYF. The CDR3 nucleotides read TGTGCCAGTAGTATAGAGGAGGGGACAGGGTCCTACGAGCAGTACTTC.

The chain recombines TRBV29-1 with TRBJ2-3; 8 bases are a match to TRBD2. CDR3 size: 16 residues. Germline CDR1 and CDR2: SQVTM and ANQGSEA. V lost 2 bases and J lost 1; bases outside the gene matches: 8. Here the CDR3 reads CSVESNGREGTDTQYF. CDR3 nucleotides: TGCAGCGTTGAATCAAATGGGCGGGAGGGCACAGATACGCAGTATTTT.

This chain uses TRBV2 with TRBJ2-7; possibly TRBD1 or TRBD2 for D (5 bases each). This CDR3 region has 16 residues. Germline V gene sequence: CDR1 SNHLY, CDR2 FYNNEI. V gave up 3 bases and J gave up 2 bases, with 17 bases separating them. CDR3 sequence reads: CASSEDGAGRTYEQYF. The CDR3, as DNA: TGTGCCAGCAGTGAGGATGGGGCGGGTCGCACCTACGAGCAGTACTTC.

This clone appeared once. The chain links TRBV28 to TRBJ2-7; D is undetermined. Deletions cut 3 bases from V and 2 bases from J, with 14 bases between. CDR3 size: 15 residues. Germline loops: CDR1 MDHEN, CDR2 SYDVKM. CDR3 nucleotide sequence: TGTGCCAGCAGTTTGGCGCGGCCGACCCCCTACGAGCAGTACTTC. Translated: CASSLARPTPYEQYF.

CDR3 coding DNA: TGCGCCAGCAGCTTGGTGGGAGAGTACACTGAAGCTTTCTTT. It encodes CASSLVGEYTEAFF. The genes are TRBV5-1 and TRBJ1-1; D not resolved. The length of the CDR3 is 14 residues. V lost 0 bases to trimming and J lost 3 bases, with 9 bases between them. Germline CDR1 SGHRS, CDR2 YFSETQ. Variable domain in full (rest from reference TRBV5-1 and TRBJ1-1): KAGVTQTPRYLIKTRGQQVTLSCSPISGHRSVSWYQQTPGQGLQFLFEYFSETQRNKGNFPGRFSGRQFSNSRSEMNVSTLELGDSALYLCASSLVGEYTEAFFGQGTRLTVV.

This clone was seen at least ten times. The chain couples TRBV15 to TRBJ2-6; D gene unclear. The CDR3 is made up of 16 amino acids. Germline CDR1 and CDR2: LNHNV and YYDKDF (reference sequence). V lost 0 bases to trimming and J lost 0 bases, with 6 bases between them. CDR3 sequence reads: CATSREKGSGANVLTF. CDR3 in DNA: TGTGCCACCAGCAGAGAGAAGGGCTCTGGGGCCAACGTCCTGACTTTC.

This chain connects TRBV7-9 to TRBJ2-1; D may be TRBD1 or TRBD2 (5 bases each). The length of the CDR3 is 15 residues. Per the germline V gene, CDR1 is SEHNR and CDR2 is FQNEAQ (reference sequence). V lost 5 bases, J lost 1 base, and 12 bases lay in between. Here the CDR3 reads CASSVTEGSYNEQFF. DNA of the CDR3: TGTGCCAGCAGCGTCACAGAGGGGTCCTACAATGAGCAGTTCTTC. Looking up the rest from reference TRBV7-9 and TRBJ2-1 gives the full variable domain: DTGVSQNPRHKITKRGQNVTFRCDPISEHNRLYWYRQTLGQGPEFLTYFQNEAQLEKSRLLSDRFSAERPKGSFSTLEIQRTEQGDSAMYLCASSVTEGSYNEQFFGPGTRLTVL.

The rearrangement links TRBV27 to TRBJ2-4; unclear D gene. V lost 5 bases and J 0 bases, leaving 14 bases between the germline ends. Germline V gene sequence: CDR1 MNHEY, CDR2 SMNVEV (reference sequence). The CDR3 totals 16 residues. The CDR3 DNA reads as TGTGCCAGCAGTCGGCTTCCGATTCTAGCCAAAAACATTCAGTACTTC. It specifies CASSRLPILAKNIQYF.

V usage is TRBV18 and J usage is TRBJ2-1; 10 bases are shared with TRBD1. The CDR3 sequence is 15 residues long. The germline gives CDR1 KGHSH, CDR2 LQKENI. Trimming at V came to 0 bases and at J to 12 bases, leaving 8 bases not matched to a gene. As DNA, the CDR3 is TGTGCCAGCTCACCACCGGAGGGACAGGGGATCGGGCAGTTCTTC. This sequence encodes CASSPPEGQGIGQFF.

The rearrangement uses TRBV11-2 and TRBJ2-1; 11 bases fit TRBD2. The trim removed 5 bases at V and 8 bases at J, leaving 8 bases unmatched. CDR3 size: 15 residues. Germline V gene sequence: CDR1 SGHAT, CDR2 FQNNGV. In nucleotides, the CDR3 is TGTGCCAGCAGCCCATTACTAGCGGGAGCCTATGAGCAGTTCTTC. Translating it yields CASSPLLAGAYEQFF.

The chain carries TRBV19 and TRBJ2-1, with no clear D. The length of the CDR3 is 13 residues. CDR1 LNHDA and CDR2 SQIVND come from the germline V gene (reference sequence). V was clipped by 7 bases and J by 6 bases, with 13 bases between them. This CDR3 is CASIGEVFNEQFF. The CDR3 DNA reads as TGTGCCAGTATAGGCGAAGTTTTCAATGAGCAGTTCTTC.

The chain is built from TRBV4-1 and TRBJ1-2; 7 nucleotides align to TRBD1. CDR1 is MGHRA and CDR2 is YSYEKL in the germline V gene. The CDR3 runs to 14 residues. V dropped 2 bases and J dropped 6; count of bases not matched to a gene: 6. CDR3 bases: TGCGCCAGCAGCCAAATTGACAGGGACCATGGCTACACCTTC. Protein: CASSQIDRDHGYTF.

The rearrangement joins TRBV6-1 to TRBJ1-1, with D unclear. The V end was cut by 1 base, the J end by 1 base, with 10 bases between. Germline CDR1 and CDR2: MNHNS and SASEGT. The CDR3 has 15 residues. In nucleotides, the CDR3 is TGTGCCAGCAGTGAAGGGCCGACCGGGAACACTGAAGCTTTCTTT. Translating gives CASSEGPTGNTEAFF.